These T cell receptor beta chains were read from a single sample in a study of T cell responses to AZD1222 COVID-19 vaccine. Sequencing used immunoSEQ multiplex PCR; TCRdb keeps in-frame clones, though not all of them. The sample consists of approximately 100,000 clones, 80% to 90% of them appearing once. This material consisted of peripheral blood, taken on day 0 of AZD1222 vaccination. Receptor source: an adult in good health. Both conserved end residues are part of each CDR3. The D gene is left open where the match is weak. A clone size is listed for some rows: how often the clone was seen (once, few, many), or a class if it is expanded.

len,j_gene,d_gene,abundance,v_gene,CDR3aa,CDR3nt
14,TRBJ1-4,TRBD1,once,TRBV6-6,CASSTTGVNEKLFF,TGTGCCAGCAGTACTACAGGGGTAAATGAAAAACTGTTTTTT
13,TRBJ2-3,.,.,TRBV5-1,CASSSGRADTQYF,TGCGCCAGCAGCTCAGGGAGAGCGGATACGCAGTATTTT
16,TRBJ2-1,.,.,TRBV25-1,CASKSVGDHSYNEQFF,TGTGCCAGCAAGAGCGTGGGCGACCACTCCTACAATGAGCAGTTCTTC
15,TRBJ2-1,TRBD2,.,TRBV27,CASSSGTSGKNEQFF,TGTGCCAGCAGTTCGGGGACTAGCGGCAAGAATGAGCAGTTCTTC
15,TRBJ2-1,TRBD1,.,TRBV5-4,CASSVQAGGYNEQFF,TGTGCCAGCAGCGTACAGGCAGGGGGTTACAATGAGCAGTTCTTC
15,TRBJ2-7,TRBD1,.,TRBV18,CASSPPGQGAYEQYF,TGTGCCAGCTCACCACCGGGACAGGGGGCCTACGAGCAGTACTTC
15,TRBJ1-2,TRBD1,.,TRBV7-2,CASSPHGQGAYGYTF,TGTGCCAGCAGCCCCCACGGACAGGGGGCCTATGGCTACACCTTC
15,TRBJ1-4,TRBD1,.,TRBV4-2,CASRAGGAPSGELFF,TGTGCCAGCAGAGCAGGGGGAGCTCCTTCCGGGGAACTGTTTTTT
13,TRBJ1-5,.,.,TRBV12-3/TRBV12-4,CASSYLSNQPQHF,TGTGCCAGCAGCTATCTGAGCAATCAGCCCCAGCATTTT
18,TRBJ1-6,TRBD1,.,TRBV4-3,CASSQDVWGTGAQFTLHF,TGCGCCAGCAGCCAAGATGTTTGGGGGACAGGGGCCCAATTCACCCTCCACTTT
16,TRBJ1-2,TRBD1,.,TRBV4-1,CASSQPTGGLNYGYTF,TGCGCCAGCAGCCAACCGACAGGGGGGCTTAACTATGGCTACACCTTC
18,TRBJ2-3,.,.,TRBV11-2,CASSGGGRTGPSTDTQYF,TGTGCCAGCAGCGGTGGGGGTAGGACTGGTCCTAGCACAGATACGCAGTATTTT
15,TRBJ2-7,.,.,TRBV3-1/TRBV3-2,CASSQGPGGYYEQYF,TGTGCCAGCAGCCAAGGGCCAGGAGGTTACTACGAGCAGTACTTC
13,TRBJ1-5,.,few,TRBV11-2,CASSLRYDQPQHF,TGTGCCAGCAGCCTTAGATACGATCAGCCCCAGCATTTT
15,TRBJ2-7,.,many,TRBV6-5,CASSSEGGSSYEQYF,TGTGCCAGCAGTTCCGAGGGGGGGAGCTCCTACGAGCAGTACTTC
14,TRBJ1-2,TRBD1,.,TRBV6-6,CASSYGTGGYGYTF,TGTGCCAGCAGTTACGGGACAGGCGGCTATGGCTACACCTTC
17,TRBJ2-6,.,.,TRBV5-5,CASSFNQEFSGANVLTF,TGTGCCAGCAGCTTCAATCAGGAATTCTCTGGGGCCAACGTCCTGACTTTC
14,TRBJ2-1,.,.,TRBV11-3,CASSLRGRGNEQFF,TGTGCCAGCAGCTTAAGGGGTAGAGGAAATGAGCAGTTCTTC
16,TRBJ2-1,TRBD2,.,TRBV5-4,CASSSRLAGGFNEQFF,TGTGCCAGCAGTTCCAGACTAGCGGGAGGATTCAATGAGCAGTTCTTC
14,TRBJ2-1,.,few,TRBV7-9,CASSLVDSGSMQFF,TGTGCCAGCAGCTTAGTAGATAGCGGCTCGATGCAGTTCTTC
15,TRBJ1-2,TRBD1,once,TRBV19,CASSIPGQGKYGYTF,TGTGCCAGTAGTATACCGGGACAGGGGAAGTATGGCTACACCTTC
13,TRBJ1-1,.,.,TRBV4-1,CASSLRDGDEAFF,TGCGCCAGCAGCTTAAGAGATGGGGATGAAGCTTTCTTT
12,TRBJ1-5,.,.,TRBV20-1,CSASRENQPQHF,TGCAGTGCTAGTAGGGAGAATCAGCCCCAGCATTTT
17,TRBJ2-3,TRBD2,.,TRBV30,CAWSVAGGPGLTDTQYF,TGTGCCTGGAGTGTGGCGGGGGGCCCCGGCCTCACAGATACGCAGTATTTT
13,TRBJ1-4,.,.,TRBV7-9,CASSSRWGEKLFF,TGTGCCAGCAGCTCAAGATGGGGTGAAAAACTGTTTTTT
15,TRBJ2-7,TRBD1,.,TRBV28,CASSALGQGTYEQYF,TGTGCCAGCAGCGCCTTGGGACAGGGAACCTACGAGCAGTACTTC
15,TRBJ1-6,TRBD1,few,TRBV10-3,CAPKAPGQFNSPLHF,TGTGCCCCCAAAGCGCCGGGACAGTTTAATTCACCCCTCCACTTT
18,TRBJ2-2,.,.,TRBV5-1,CASSLGPLRTGRAGELFF,TGCGCCAGCAGCTTGGGCCCTCTAAGGACAGGGAGGGCCGGGGAGCTGTTTTTT
15,TRBJ2-7,.,.,TRBV28,CASSRRGYYYYEQYF,TGTGCCAGCAGCCGACGAGGCTACTACTACTACGAGCAGTACTTC
13,TRBJ1-2,.,once,TRBV19,CASDRAKSGGYTF,TGTGCCTCAGACCGTGCGAAAAGTGGGGGCTACACCTTC
14,TRBJ2-7,TRBD1,.,TRBV6-1,CASSPGTGWYEQYF,TGTGCCAGCAGCCCCGGGACAGGGTGGTACGAGCAGTACTTC
15,TRBJ1-5,.,.,TRBV10-3,CAISEETDTNQPQHF,TGTGCCATCAGTGAGGAGACAGATACCAATCAGCCCCAGCATTTT
14,TRBJ2-3,.,.,TRBV7-6,CATRGFRDADTQYF,TGTGCCACCCGCGGATTTAGGGATGCAGATACGCAGTATTTT
15,TRBJ1-2,.,.,TRBV29-1,CSVNPHGRVGYGYTF,TGCAGCGTGAACCCCCACGGAAGGGTTGGCTATGGCTACACCTTC
15,TRBJ2-7,TRBD1,.,TRBV14,CASSRTMTGGYEQYF,TGTGCCAGCAGCCGAACGATGACAGGGGGCTACGAGCAGTACTTC